This is a list of T cell receptor beta chains from one sample in a study of blood T cell repertoires in COVID-19. The table came from immunoSEQ multiplex PCR; TCRdb's copy has only in-frame clones and leaves some out. The data contain under 300,000 clones, about nine tenths of them singletons. Sequenced sample: peripheral blood. The receptors shown here come from a man aged 25-45 years who had recovered from COVID-19. Each CDR3 is given with its conserved first and last residue. Each record gives: J gene, V gene, D gene, clone size, CDR3 protein, CDR3 DNA. The D gene is left open where the match is weak. Size values are once, few and many counts, or a class for expanded clones, and some rows have none.

J: TRBJ2-2; V: TRBV12-2; D: .; size: few; CDR3: CASRFPEGQGRFTGELFF; DNA: TGTGCAAGTCGCTTCCCCGAAGGGCAGGGGCGCTTCACCGGGGAGCTGTTTTTT
J: TRBJ1-1; V: TRBV3-1/TRBV3-2; D: .; size: .; CDR3: CASSQVRASGNTEAFF; DNA: TGTGCCAGCAGCCAAGTCCGAGCCTCTGGGAACACTGAAGCTTTCTTT
J: TRBJ2-5; V: TRBV12-3/TRBV12-4; D: .; size: .; CDR3: CASSVDDSLGQYF; DNA: TGTGCCAGCAGCGTCGACGACAGCCTCGGCCAGTACTTC
J: TRBJ2-2; V: TRBV19; D: .; size: few; CDR3: CASNYPGLPSLNTGELFF; DNA: TGTGCCAGTAACTATCCGGGACTTCCGTCCTTAAACACCGGGGAGCTGTTTTTT
J: TRBJ2-2; V: TRBV4-1; D: TRBD2; size: .; CDR3: CASSQEPSGSTGELFF; DNA: TGCGCCAGCAGCCAAGAACCTAGCGGTTCTACCGGGGAGCTGTTTTTT
J: TRBJ1-1; V: TRBV5-4; D: .; size: few; CDR3: CASIGRGGPSEAFF; DNA: TGTGCCAGCATCGGGAGGGGGGGCCCTAGTGAAGCTTTCTTT
J: TRBJ1-6; V: TRBV5-1; D: .; size: .; CDR3: CASSLLLENSPLHF; DNA: TGCGCCAGCAGCTTGCTATTAGAAAATTCACCCCTCCACTTT
J: TRBJ2-1; V: TRBV5-1; D: .; size: .; CDR3: CASSLPPLTGGLDNEQFF; DNA: TGCGCCAGCAGCTTGCCCCCTCTGACGGGGGGCCTCGACAATGAGCAGTTCTTC
J: TRBJ1-5; V: TRBV6-5; D: .; size: .; CDR3: CASSYYINQPQHF; DNA: TGTGCCAGCAGTTACTATATCAATCAGCCCCAGCATTTT
J: TRBJ2-3; V: TRBV5-1; D: TRBD1; size: .; CDR3: CASSVGQGAGDTQYF; DNA: TGCGCCAGCAGCGTGGGACAGGGGGCAGGGGATACGCAGTATTTT
J: TRBJ1-6; V: TRBV19; D: .; size: .; CDR3: CASTGERRSASPLHF; DNA: TGTGCCAGTACGGGAGAGAGAAGGAGTGCTTCACCCCTCCACTTT
J: TRBJ1-5; V: TRBV30; D: .; size: once; CDR3: CAWTGGRNQPQHF; DNA: TGTGCCTGGACCGGGGGTCGGAATCAGCCCCAGCATTTT
J: TRBJ2-7; V: TRBV5-1; D: TRBD2; size: .; CDR3: CARWEGRPNEQYF; DNA: TGCGCCAGGTGGGAGGGCAGACCTAACGAGCAGTACTTC
J: TRBJ1-2; V: TRBV7-9; D: .; size: few; CDR3: CASSIREGKHGYTF; DNA: TGTGCCAGCAGCATAAGGGAGGGGAAGCATGGCTACACCTTC
J: TRBJ2-1; V: TRBV19; D: TRBD2; size: once; CDR3: CASSSGTSGYEQFF; DNA: TGTGCCAGTAGTTCCGGGACTAGCGGCTATGAGCAGTTCTTC
J: TRBJ1-4; V: TRBV30; D: TRBD1; size: once; CDR3: CAWSTGGGEKLFF; DNA: TGTGCCTGGAGTACAGGGGGAGGTGAAAAACTGTTTTTT
J: TRBJ1-2; V: TRBV19; D: .; size: .; CDR3: CASISTAETYGYTF; DNA: TGTGCCAGTATCAGCACAGCCGAAACCTATGGCTACACCTTC
J: TRBJ2-1; V: TRBV10-2; D: TRBD2; size: .; CDR3: CASRISGGAIGGYNEQFF; DNA: TGCGCCAGCAGAATTAGCGGGGGGGCCATAGGGGGCTACAATGAGCAGTTCTTC
J: TRBJ2-3; V: TRBV6-5; D: .; size: .; CDR3: CASSYASGTSTDTQYF; DNA: TGTGCCAGCAGTTACGCCAGCGGTACTAGCACAGATACGCAGTATTTT
J: TRBJ1-1; V: TRBV20-1; D: TRBD1; size: .; CDR3: CSASWDRDEAFF; DNA: TGCAGTGCTAGTTGGGACAGGGATGAAGCTTTCTTT
J: TRBJ2-7; V: TRBV6-6; D: .; size: .; CDR3: CASSRGRGSYEQYF; DNA: TGTGCCAGCAGCCGCGGGCGGGGCTCCTACGAGCAGTACTTC
J: TRBJ2-1; V: TRBV4-1; D: TRBD1; size: .; CDR3: CASSPRDRGYNEQFF; DNA: TGCGCTAGCAGCCCCCGGGACAGGGGCTACAATGAGCAGTTCTTC
J: TRBJ1-1; V: TRBV4-3; D: .; size: few; CDR3: CASSQDRGTEAFF; DNA: TGCGCCAGCAGCCAAGATCGGGGCACTGAAGCTTTCTTT
J: TRBJ1-3; V: TRBV18; D: TRBD1; size: .; CDR3: CASSPQGTGPAGNTIYF; DNA: TGTGCCAGCTCACCCCAAGGGACAGGCCCTGCTGGAAACACCATATATTTT
J: TRBJ2-7; V: TRBV12-3/TRBV12-4; D: .; size: .; CDR3: CASSWQGKVEQYF; DNA: TGTGCCAGCAGTTGGCAGGGCAAGGTCGAGCAGTACTTC
J: TRBJ1-1; V: TRBV4-3; D: .; size: .; CDR3: CASSQDSLGEAFF; DNA: TGCGCCAGCAGCCAAGATAGCTTAGGTGAAGCTTTCTTT
J: TRBJ1-6; V: TRBV10-2; D: TRBD1; size: .; CDR3: CASSLLLDRANSPLHF; DNA: TGCGCCAGCAGCCTACTATTGGACAGGGCTAATTCACCCCTCCACTTT
J: TRBJ2-4; V: TRBV7-9; D: TRBD1; size: .; CDR3: CASSYDLTGGPLNIQYF; DNA: TGTGCCAGCAGCTATGACCTGACAGGGGGGCCTTTAAACATTCAGTACTTC
J: TRBJ1-1; V: TRBV10-1; D: .; size: .; CDR3: CASSESRGGRNTEAFF; DNA: TGCGCCAGCAGTGAGTCCCGTGGGGGCAGGAACACTGAAGCTTTCTTT
J: TRBJ1-2; V: TRBV4-1; D: TRBD1; size: .; CDR3: CASSQLPGQGYGYTF; DNA: TGCGCCAGCAGCCAATTGCCGGGACAGGGGTATGGCTACACCTTC
J: TRBJ2-3; V: TRBV2; D: .; size: .; CDR3: CASKEQRSTDTQYF; DNA: TGTGCCAGCAAGGAGCAGCGGAGCACAGATACGCAGTATTTT
J: TRBJ2-3; V: TRBV19; D: TRBD2; size: .; CDR3: CASSIQTSPDTQYF; DNA: TGTGCCAGTAGTATCCAGACTAGCCCAGATACGCAGTATTTT
J: TRBJ1-1; V: TRBV12-3/TRBV12-4; D: .; size: .; CDR3: CASSYRGAIYF; DNA: TGTGCCAGCAGCTACCGGGGGGCGATTTACTTT
J: TRBJ2-2; V: TRBV6-5; D: TRBD1; size: .; CDR3: CATGQGATGELFF; DNA: TGTGCCACCGGACAGGGGGCGACCGGGGAGCTGTTTTTT
J: TRBJ2-5; V: TRBV7-2; D: TRBD2; size: .; CDR3: CASSLGGTTLETQYF; DNA: TGTGCCAGCAGCTTAGGTGGGACTACCTTAGAGACCCAGTACTTC
J: TRBJ2-5; V: TRBV6-5; D: .; size: .; CDR3: CASSYGAPGGTQYF; DNA: TGTGCCAGCAGTTACGGGGCACCCGGGGGGACCCAGTACTTC
J: TRBJ1-3; V: TRBV4-1; D: .; size: .; CDR3: CASSQDGSAPGNTIYF; DNA: TGCGCCAGCAGCCAAGATGGCAGTGCCCCTGGAAACACCATATATTTT
J: TRBJ2-5; V: TRBV28; D: .; size: .; CDR3: CASSPTGGKETQYF; DNA: TGTGCCAGCAGTCCCACGGGGGGCAAAGAGACCCAGTACTTC
J: TRBJ2-1; V: TRBV4-2; D: TRBD2; size: .; CDR3: CASSQPGLAGDYNEQFF; DNA: TGTGCCAGCAGCCAACCCGGACTAGCGGGGGACTACAATGAGCAGTTCTTC
J: TRBJ1-3; V: TRBV4-3; D: .; size: .; CDR3: CASSQANGGASGNTIYF; DNA: TGCGCCAGCAGCCAAGCGAATGGCGGGGCCTCTGGAAACACCATATATTTT
J: TRBJ2-7; V: TRBV7-9; D: .; size: .; CDR3: CASSLAGEHYEQYF; DNA: TGTGCCAGCAGCTTGGCCGGAGAACACTACGAGCAGTACTTC
J: TRBJ1-4; V: TRBV6-5; D: .; size: .; CDR3: CASSYRWQVNEKLFF; DNA: TGTGCCAGCAGTTACCGTTGGCAGGTGAATGAAAAACTGTTTTTT
J: TRBJ2-7; V: TRBV24-1; D: TRBD2; size: .; CDR3: CATSDLGRGGSYEQYF; DNA: TGTGCCACCAGTGATTTGGGAAGGGGAGGGTCCTACGAGCAGTACTTC
J: TRBJ2-5; V: TRBV5-1; D: TRBD1; size: .; CDR3: CASSLVQGDETQYF; DNA: TGCGCCAGCAGCTTGGTACAGGGGGATGAGACCCAGTACTTC